This entry lists 24 T cell receptor beta chains sequenced from one sample in a study of monozygotic twins with inflammatory bowel disease. TCRdb re-called the 5' RACE reads and gives one entry per CDR3 protein, without DNA. The sample holds under 350,000 distinct CDR3 sequences. Sequencing used blood. The source of these receptors is a human donor with ulcerative colitis or Crohn's disease, or a healthy co-twin of an affected twin (not recorded which).

The V and J genes are TRBV4-2 and TRBJ2-1; TCRdb's D call, TRBD2, is unchecked because there is no DNA. This CDR3 comprises 17 residues. The germline gives CDR1 LGHNA, CDR2 YNFKEQ. The CDR3 sequence: CASSQDHLAGAYNEQFF.

The gene calls are TRBV3-1 and TRBJ1-3. The germline gives CDR1 LGHDT, CDR2 YNNKEL (reference sequence). CDR3 length equals 14 residues. CDR3 region: CASSQFASRNTIYF.

The chain's CDR3 is CSATLAGGRDNEQFF. V usage is TRBV20-1 and J usage is TRBJ2-1; there is no DNA to check the TCRdb D call of TRBD2. Germline V lookup: CDR1 DFQATT, CDR2 SNEGSKA (reference sequence). There are 15 residues in the CDR3.

The chain is built from TRBV12-3 or TRBV12-4 and TRBJ2-6. This CDR3 comprises 14 residues. CDR3 loop: CASKVLQGANVLTF.

This chain links TRBV4-3 with TRBJ2-2; TCRdb selects TRBD1, and the lack of DNA leaves this call unchecked. Germline assignment: CDR1 LGHNA and CDR2 YSLEER. This CDR3 has 16 residues. CDR3 residues: CASSQESGQNTGELFF.

The V gene is TRBV7-2, the J gene TRBJ2-5; the D gene TCRdb calls, TRBD2, cannot be checked with no DNA. Germline CDR1 reads SGHTA; CDR2 reads FQGNSA. The length of the CDR3 is 15 residues. CDR3: CASSLGGRGGETQYF. Drawing the rest from reference TRBV7-2 and TRBJ2-5, the complete variable domain is GAGVSQSPSNKVTEKGKDVELRCDPISGHTALYWYRQSLGQGLEFLIYFQGNSAPDKSGLPSDRFSAERTGGSVSTLTIQRTQQEDSAVYLCASSLGGRGGETQYFGPGTRLLVL.

V usage is TRBV11-2 and J usage is TRBJ1-5. Germline CDR1 and CDR2: SGHAT and FQNNGV. The CDR3 is 15 amino acids. Here the CDR3 reads CASSLDPVSNQPQHF.

V and J are TRBV12-3 or TRBV12-4 and TRBJ2-5; TCRdb calls TRBD1, which cannot be checked without DNA. This CDR3 is 17 amino acids long. This chain's CDR3 is CASSFRGGALRQETQYF.

The chain combines TRBV10-3 with TRBJ2-3; as DNA is missing, the TRBD2 call by TCRdb cannot be tested. The CDR3 runs to 15 residues. Germline CDR1 is ENHRY and CDR2 is SYGVKD. The CDR3 loop reads CAISEGPGGTDTQYF.

The chain combines TRBV3-1 with TRBJ2-7; checking the TCRdb D call of TRBD2 is not possible without DNA. Germline CDR1 reads LGHDT; CDR2 reads YNNKEL (reference sequence). The CDR3 totals 17 residues. The CDR3 spells CASSQLPSAARRDEQYF.

This chain joins TRBV4-3 and TRBJ2-5. The CDR3 loop spans 15 amino acids. From germline, CDR1 is LGHNA and CDR2 YSLEER. The CDR3: CASSQEGRATETQYF.

The rearrangement uses TRBV4-3 and TRBJ2-7; TCRdb indicates TRBD2, and absent DNA this call remains unverified. CDR1 and CDR2 from the germline V gene are LGHNA and YSLEER. The CDR3 is made up of 16 amino acids. The CDR3: CASSQETTSGPYEQYF.

The chain carries TRBV28 and TRBJ1-2. The germline gives CDR1 MDHEN, CDR2 SYDVKM. CDR3 size: 11 residues. CDR3 sequence reads: CASSFYYGYTF.

The chain uses TRBV29-1 and TRBJ1-2; TCRdb designates TRBD1, a call that cannot be tested without DNA. In germline, CDR1 is SQVTM, CDR2 ANQGSEA. CDR3 length equals 14 residues. This CDR3 is CSVEDPGTQLGYTF.

J is TRBJ1-1 and V is TRBV21-1; the TRBD1 assignment by TCRdb is unverifiable without DNA. TRBV21-1 is described as a pseudogene. CDR3 length: 18 residues. CDR3 loop: CASSKEVRRGSVNTEAFF.

The CDR3 region is CASSGWENIQYF. J is TRBJ2-4 and V is TRBV7-6. Germline V gene sequence: CDR1 SGHVS, CDR2 FNYEAQ. This CDR3 is built from 12 residues. The full variable domain, rest sourced from reference TRBV7-6 and TRBJ2-4, is GAGVSQSPRYKVTKRGQDVALRCDPISGHVSLYWYRQALGQGPEFLTYFNYEAQQDKSGLPNDRFSAERPEGSISTLTIQRTEQRDSAMYRCASSGWENIQYFGAGTRLSVL.

CDR3: CASSDSTGVYGYTF. The chain combines TRBV5-1 with TRBJ1-2; TCRdb designates TRBD1, a call that cannot be tested without DNA. Per the germline V gene, CDR1 is SGHRS and CDR2 is YFSETQ. The CDR3 totals 14 residues.

V is TRBV12-3 or TRBV12-4 and J is TRBJ2-3; the TCRdb D gene call, TRBD1, has no DNA to confirm it. This CDR3 has 15 amino acids. The CDR3 here is CASSYPGLATDTQYF.

The rearrangement uses TRBV12-3 or TRBV12-4 and TRBJ2-5. The CDR3 has 13 residues. CDR3 residues: CASSSSGRETQYF.

The chain carries TRBV7-2 and TRBJ1-1; TCRdb lists TRBD1, though no DNA is available to test this call. This CDR3 spans 15 amino acids. Germline V gives CDR1 SGHTA, CDR2 FQGNSA. CDR3 region: CASSLNRAGNTEAFF.

The chain is built from TRBV25-1 and TRBJ2-5; as DNA is missing, the TRBD1 call by TCRdb cannot be tested. The CDR3 totals 16 residues. Per germline, CDR1 MGHDK and CDR2 SYGVNS. CDR3: CASRTGTPRNLETQYF.

The chain recombines TRBV6-2 or TRBV6-3 with TRBJ2-1; the TRBD2 assignment by TCRdb is unverifiable without DNA. CDR1 is MNHEY and CDR2 is SVGEGT in the germline V gene. The CDR3 covers 18 residues. CDR3 sequence: CASSYSSSGVSKRNEQFF.

The chain has TRBV6-2 or TRBV6-3 and TRBJ2-1; TCRdb lists TRBD2, though no DNA is available to test this call. In germline, CDR1 is MNHEY, CDR2 SVGEGT. The CDR3 extends over 14 amino acids. The CDR3 here is CASSYLTTRNEQFF.

The rearrangement links TRBV27 to TRBJ1-2. Germline V lookup: CDR1 MNHEY, CDR2 SMNVEV (reference sequence). The CDR3 consists of 14 residues. The CDR3 spells CASSSNSGMGGYTF.